This T cell receptor (beta chain) appears in the sequencing data of a study of T cell repertoires in cytomegalovirus infection. Background on the study: Public TCR beta signatures marked donors with CMV infection and the matching HLA. General study points: In two of eight donors, the top clonotype was HLA-C-restricted CMV-specific.

The CDR3 spans 15 residues. V was pared by 3 bases and J by 2 bases, with 11 bases between. In the case of this clonotype: The antigen remains undetermined.

TCRdb analysed the reads with MiXCR anew, one entry per CDR3 protein. This table holds around 740,000 distinct CDR3 sequences, 35% found once. The source is a human donor in good health (CMV status not recorded). Some clones in this sample may be carry-over from other donors' samples. The sequenced sample consisted of PBMCs. This chain links TRBV12-3 or TRBV12-4 with TRBJ1-3, with no clear D. CDR3 bases: TGTGCCAGCAGTTTCCCCGAGGAGCCTGGAAACACCATATATTTT. Its translation is CASSFPEEPGNTIYF.